One sample yielded the 22 T cell receptor beta chains listed below, sequenced in a study of post-analysis software for immune sequencing data. The antigens these receptors bind are not known. The study's findings and limits: Patients had higher frequencies than controls of five or six TRBV segments, including TRBV5-6, TRBV5-1 and TRBV20-1.

The authors incorporated unique molecular identifiers into the TCR beta cDNA libraries. MiXCR, run by TCRdb on the PCR reads, gives a single entry per CDR3 protein. The sample yields approximately 630,000 distinct CDR3 sequences, around 60% seen once. Sample: blood. The receptors come from a girl aged 2 to 9 with multiple sclerosis.

This clonotype was seen once. The V and J genes are TRBV20-1 and TRBJ1-1; D unresolved. The V and J ends lost 0 bases and 3 bases respectively, with 8 bases between them. The CDR3 is 13 amino acids. The germline CDR1 and CDR2 sequences are DFQATT and SNEGSKA (reference sequence). For the CDR3, the DNA is TGCAGTGCTAGAGATCCGGTTGACACTGAAGCTTTCTTT. This gives the protein CSARDPVDTEAFF.

V gene TRBV5-5 combines with J gene TRBJ2-4; 7 bases are shared with TRBD1. The J call may be incorrect, as the DNA end agrees better with TRBJ2-7. The CDR3 is 15 residues long. CDR1 and CDR2 from the germline V gene are SGHKS and YYEKEE (reference sequence). The CDR3 sequence: CASSPRDSFTYEQYF. Here the CDR3 DNA reads TGTGCCAGCAGCCCCCGGGACAGCTTCACCTACGAGCAGTACTTC.

In this sample, this clonotype turned up a few times. The chain recombines TRBV29-1 with TRBJ2-3; the D is unclear. This CDR3 has 11 amino acids. Germline V gene lookup returns CDR1 SQVTM and CDR2 ANQGSEA. The germline V and J ends were trimmed by 6 bases and 1 base, with 5 bases remaining between them. The CDR3 DNA follows: TGCAGCGTCTATCGCACAGATACGCAGTATTTT. This encodes CSVYRTDTQYF.

V and J are TRBV6-5 and TRBJ1-2; 10 bases align to TRBD1. Germline CDR1 MNHEY, CDR2 SVGAGI. CDR3 size: 12 residues. The J segment lost 8 bases and the V segment lost 6 bases, leaving 3 bases of the junction unmatched. CDR3 residues: CASRDRGEGYTF. DNA for the CDR3: TGTGCCAGCAGGGACAGGGGGGAAGGCTACACCTTC.

The chain is built from TRBV7-2 and TRBJ2-7, with TRBD2 matching 13 bases. The CDR3 length is 16 residues. V shed 5 bases and J 6 bases; nucleotides not matched to a gene: 10. Germline CDR1 SGHTA, CDR2 FQGNSA. The CDR3 DNA is TGTGCCAGCAGCAAAATGAACGGACTAGCGGGAGTCGAGCAGTACTTC. It encodes CASSKMNGLAGVEQYF.

V is TRBV5-1 and J is TRBJ2-1; 8 positions match TRBD2. This CDR3 spans 17 amino acids. Germline-derived CDR1 and CDR2 are SGHRS and YFSETQ. Unmatched junction bases numbered 10, after V lost 0 bases and J lost 5 bases. CDR3 protein: CASSLDPHGTSNNEQFF. CDR3 sequence (DNA): TGCGCCAGCAGCTTGGATCCCCACGGGACTAGTAACAATGAGCAGTTCTTC.

The sample holds a few counts of this clonotype. The gene calls are TRBV29-1 and TRBJ1-2, with D unclear. Per the germline V gene, CDR1 is SQVTM and CDR2 is ANQGSEA. With 5 bases removed from V and 3 bases from J, the gap between germline ends came to 13 bases. The CDR3 spans 13 residues. CDR3 coding DNA: TGCAGCGTTCCCGACGGAGGCTACTATGGCTACACCTTC. Residues: CSVPDGGYYGYTF.

CDR3: CATSRDRGGSGTDTQYF. Here the CDR3 DNA reads TGTGCCACCAGCAGAGATCGTGGCGGGAGTGGAACAGATACGCAGTATTTT. The rearrangement links TRBV15 to TRBJ2-3, with 7 bases fitting TRBD2. The J segment lost 3 bases and the V segment lost 0 bases, leaving 9 bases of the junction unmatched. Germline CDR1 and CDR2: LNHNV and YYDKDF (reference sequence). CDR3 length: 17 residues.

V is TRBV11-2 and J is TRBJ2-3, with a tentative D call TRBD2 (6 bases). The CDR3 sequence is 16 residues long. From germline, CDR1 is SGHAT and CDR2 FQNNGV. Trimming removed 0 bases at V and 2 bases at J, with 12 bases between. The CDR3, as DNA: TGTGCCAGCAGCTTAGATCTTAGCGGATACACAGATACGCAGTATTTT. This gives the protein CASSLDLSGYTDTQYF.

The CDR3 sequence is CSARRTGALYNEQFF. The CDR3 nucleotides read TGCAGTGCTAGAAGGACGGGGGCCCTTTACAATGAGCAGTTCTTC. The chain couples TRBV20-1 to TRBJ2-1; either TRBD1 or TRBD2 may fit D (6 bases each). V gave up 2 bases and J gave up 4 bases, with 15 bases separating them. The length of the CDR3 is 15 residues. The V gene's germline CDR1 is DFQATT and CDR2 SNEGSKA (reference sequence).

This clonotype was counted only a few times. This chain joins TRBV4-3 and TRBJ2-3; possibly TRBD2 for D (6 bases). Per germline, CDR1 LGHNA and CDR2 YSLEER. The CDR3 extends over 16 amino acids. V was clipped by 0 bases and J by 7 bases, with 17 bases between them. The CDR3 is CASSQDFGGLLNTQYF. In DNA, the CDR3 is TGCGCCAGCAGCCAAGATTTTGGAGGGCTATTGAATACGCAGTATTTT.

This clonotype has just a few counts. The V and J genes are TRBV5-6 and TRBJ2-1; unclear D gene. Trimming removed 7 bases at V and 0 bases at J, with 14 bases between. CDR3 length: 15 residues. In germline, CDR1 is SGHDT, CDR2 YYEEEE. For the CDR3, the DNA is TGTGCCAGCCAATGGTGGGGTAGCTCCTACAATGAGCAGTTCTTC. This gives the protein CASQWWGSSYNEQFF.

CDR3 region: CASSEGARASAGTQYF. The CDR3 DNA sequence: TGTGCCAGCAGTGAAGGGGCGAGGGCGTCCGCGGGGACCCAGTACTTC. The rearrangement links TRBV2 to TRBJ2-5; tentative D call: TRBD2 (5 bases). Deletions cut 1 base from V and 7 bases from J, with 19 bases between. CDR3 size: 16 residues. Germline V gene data show CDR1 as SNHLY and CDR2 as FYNNEI.

The V call is TRBV5-1, the J call TRBJ1-1; weak D call: TRBD1 (5 bases). This CDR3 comprises 13 residues. The V end was cut by 3 bases, the J end by 6 bases, with 12 bases between. Germline V CDR1 and CDR2: SGHRS, YFSETQ. The DNA for the CDR3 is TGCGCCAGCAGCTCCATATCGGGGGCTGAAGCTTTCTTT. Translated: CASSSISGAEAFF.

To note about this clonotype: One end of the junction fails to match germline, which may point to a read error. J is TRBJ1-5 and V is TRBV4-3, with D uncertain. This CDR3 has 15 amino acids. Germline CDR1 reads LGHNA; CDR2 reads YSLEER. This CDR3 is CASSQEGASNQPQHF. DNA for the CDR3: TGCGCCAGCAGCCAAGAGGGAGCTAGCAATCAGCCTCAGCATTTT.

Concerning this clonotype: As the CDR3 is not closed by the conserved phenylalanine or tryptophan, this likely results from a read error. The J gene is TRBJ2-7, the V gene TRBV6-2 or TRBV6-3, with D possibly being TRBD2 (6 bases). CDR1 and CDR2 from the germline V gene are MNHEY and SVGEGT. Trimming took off 2 bases at V and 0 bases at J, with 17 bases between the two ends. The CDR3 covers 17 residues. CDR3 amino acids: CASSYGAGSTSSYEQYC. CDR3 in DNA: TGTGCCAGCAGTTACGGAGCGGGTTCGACTAGCTCCTACGAGCAGTACTGC.

This clonotype was counted a few times. The junction departs from germline at one end; a sequencing error may be responsible. V gene TRBV29-1 combines with J gene TRBJ2-5; D is possibly TRBD1 (5 bases). Germline V gene sequence: CDR1 SQVTM, CDR2 ANQGSEA. CDR3 length equals 13 residues. CDR3 in DNA: TGCAGCGTCGAAGGGGTACTTGGAAAGACCCAGTACTTC. This translates into CSVEGVLGKTQYF.

The chain combines TRBV20-1 with TRBJ1-5, with TRBD1 as a possible D gene (5 bases). The CDR3 spans 14 residues. V was trimmed by 5 bases and J by 0 bases, leaving 11 bases between them. In germline, CDR1 is DFQATT, CDR2 SNEGSKA (reference sequence). The CDR3 spells CSAATAYSNQPQHF. For the CDR3, the DNA is TGCAGTGCTGCGACAGCTTATAGCAATCAGCCCCAGCATTTT.

The rearrangement uses TRBV7-6 and TRBJ2-1; 10 bases are a match to TRBD1. The V gene's germline CDR1 is SGHVS and CDR2 FNYEAQ. The CDR3 loop spans 17 amino acids. V was clipped by 5 bases and J by 0 bases; unmatched bases: 7. CDR3 amino acids: CASSPDRGLSSYNEQFF. The CDR3 DNA follows: TGTGCCAGCAGCCCCGACAGGGGGCTTAGCTCCTACAATGAGCAGTTCTTC.

This rearrangement joins TRBV27 to TRBJ2-7, with D perhaps assigned TRBD1 or TRBD2 (5 bases each). CDR1 and CDR2 (germline): MNHEY, SMNVEV (reference sequence). V was shortened by 11 bases and J by 7 bases, with 21 bases between the two germline ends. The CDR3 is 13 amino acids. CDR3 in DNA: TGTGCCGCCGGGACCTACCCCTCACATGAGCAGTACTTC. It encodes CAAGTYPSHEQYF.

The chain recombines TRBV4-1 with TRBJ2-5; the match to TRBD2 covers 13 bases. This CDR3 spans 18 amino acids. J was trimmed by 2 bases and V by 4 bases; bases with no gene match: 10. The germline V gene has CDR1 MGHRA and CDR2 YSYEKL. The CDR3 loop is CASSRELAGGPEQETQYF. CDR3 coding DNA: TGCGCCAGCAGCCGAGAACTAGCGGGGGGGCCGGAACAAGAGACCCAGTACTTC.

The V gene is TRBV29-1, the J gene TRBJ2-7; D is uncertain. The CDR3 has 13 amino acids. V shed 5 bases and J shed 3 bases, with 14 bases lying between them. Germline V gene sequence: CDR1 SQVTM, CDR2 ANQGSEA. Here the CDR3 reads CSVIYALSYEQYF. CDR3 coding DNA: TGCAGCGTTATCTACGCATTAAGCTACGAGCAGTACTTC.